The text below deals with one TCR beta chain. Original methodology: From reference gene primer amplification, estimates of nucleated cell counts were derived. Some clones are missing from TCRdb's copy, which holds only in-frame ones; the method was immunoSEQ multiplex PCR. The V and J calls and clone size were taken over from that table, and D and trimming were inferred from the DNA. The table has tens of thousands of clones, around 76% seen once; the top ten hold around 30%. This record belongs to a study of blood T cell repertoires in COVID-19. The sequence was obtained from an elderly woman with active or convalescent COVID-19. Sequenced sample: peripheral blood.

CDR3 residues: CASSIGSGGNTGELFF. In DNA form, the CDR3 reads TGTGCCAGTAGTATAGGTAGCGGGGGGAACACCGGGGAGCTGTTTTTT. The chain links TRBV19 to TRBJ2-2; TRBD2 matches 9 bases. The germline V gene has CDR1 LNHDA and CDR2 SQIVND (reference sequence). J was trimmed by 1 base and V by 1 base; bases with no gene match: 1. This CDR3 spans 16 amino acids.